This T cell receptor beta chain was found in a study of cytomegalovirus exposure and HLA in healthy donors. The wider study: Within an early data release were about 85 million unique TCRs drawn from HLA-typed donors. Study results and caveats: Researchers reported in a later analysis that a missense DCLRE1C variant was tied to TCR beta V- and J-gene trimming.

CDR3 length: 14 amino acids. Germline loops: CDR1 MNHGY, CDR2 SAAAGT. Trimming shortened V by 6 bases and J by 6 bases, and 17 bases separated the two germline ends. Concerning this clone itself: Its antigen is not identified.

PCR was performed using 60 Vbeta and 13 Jbeta primers. The method was immunoSEQ multiplex PCR; TCRdb's version includes in-frame clones alone and lacks a portion of them. The sample records approximately 87,000 clones, about 83% being singletons. The sequence was collected from a woman younger than 35 in good health and CMV-seropositive. The V call is TRBV6-8, the J call TRBJ1-2; D is ambiguous. The material sequenced was PBMCs. The CDR3 protein is CASSYPSVPDGYTF. The CDR3 region has the DNA TGTGCCAGCAGCTACCCGTCCGTTCCCGATGGCTACACCTTC.